Listed below are T cell receptor beta chains from one sample, sequenced in a study of post-analysis software for immune sequencing data. TCRdb independently ran MiXCR on the PCR reads; one entry per CDR3 protein. This sample has some 690,000 distinct CDR3 sequences, with about 27% found just once. The specimen sequenced was blood. Source of these receptors: a girl aged 5 to 17 with multiple sclerosis. Both conserved end residues are part of each CDR3. The order of the fields is J gene, clone size, D gene, V gene, CDR3 DNA, CDR3 protein. A D gene is named only where the DNA matches it firmly. Some rows mark clone size as missing; the rest say once, few, many or name a class of expanded clone.

TRBJ2-5,many,TRBD1,TRBV3-1,TGTGCCAGCAGCCGCCAGACAGGGGGCGGCGAGACCCAGTACTTC,CASSRQTGGGETQYF
TRBJ2-7,.,TRBD2,TRBV5-1,TGCGCCAGCAGCTTCCAGGATAGCGGGAGTTACGAGCAGTACTTC,CASSFQDSGSYEQYF
TRBJ2-1,few,.,TRBV6-6,TGTGCCAGCAGTTACAAGTGGGGAGATGAGCAGTTCTTC,CASSYKWGDEQFF
TRBJ2-7,.,TRBD2,TRBV20-1,TGCAGTGCTAGAGCGGGGACTAGCGGGCCGCGTCGCTACGAGCAGTACTTC,CSARAGTSGPRRYEQYF
TRBJ1-2,.,TRBD1,TRBV5-5,TGTGCCGGCAGCTCACCCGACGGACAGGCCCTTAAGTATGGCTACACCTTC,CAGSSPDGQALKYGYTF
TRBJ2-3,few,.,TRBV9,TGTGCCAGCAGCGTATGGGGCAGCACAGATACGCAGTATTTT,CASSVWGSTDTQYF
TRBJ2-4,many,TRBD1,TRBV6-5,TGTGCCAGCAGTTACGGGACAGGGATGGACATTCAGTACTTC,CASSYGTGMDIQYF
TRBJ2-3,many,.,TRBV14,TGTGCCAGCAGCCAAGATTTAACAGATACGCAGTATTTT,CASSQDLTDTQYF
TRBJ2-7,.,TRBD2,TRBV6-2/TRBV6-3,TGTGCCAGCAGCGGACTAGCGGGAGCGGGTGAGCGGTACTTC,CASSGLAGAGERYF
TRBJ2-5,few,.,TRBV4-3,TGCGCCAGCAGCCAAGATTACTTCAGGATTGAGACCCAGTACTTC,CASSQDYFRIETQYF
TRBJ1-6,few,.,TRBV7-8,TGTGCCAGCAGCTTAAGCTCGGTAACTGAGAATTCACCCCTCCACTTT,CASSLSSVTENSPLHF
TRBJ1-1,.,.,TRBV7-9,TGTGCCAGCAGCGAATCTACGGATGAAGCTTTCTTT,CASSESTDEAFF
TRBJ1-2,.,.,TRBV4-1,TGCGCCAGCAGCCAAGGACCACGGTTTAACTATGGCTACACCTTC,CASSQGPRFNYGYTF
TRBJ2-3,few,TRBD2,TRBV29-1,TGCAGCGTCATGGGACTAGCGGGGTATGGAGATACGCAGTATTTT,CSVMGLAGYGDTQYF
TRBJ2-5,few,.,TRBV7-2,TGTGCCAGCAGCCAACCCCTGGAGACCCAGTACTTC,CASSQPLETQYF
TRBJ2-3,.,.,TRBV18,TGTGCCAGCTCACCCGAGGGGGACTTCACAGATACGCAGTATTTT,CASSPEGDFTDTQYF
TRBJ2-7,many,.,TRBV19,TGTGCCAGTAGTCTCACGAGGGTAGGCGAGCAGTACTTC,CASSLTRVGEQYF
TRBJ2-5,.,TRBD2,TRBV6-5,TGTGCCAGCAGTTGGGCGGGACTAGCATCACGCCGGGGGCAAGAGACCCAGTACTTC,CASSWAGLASRRGQETQYF
TRBJ2-7,few,.,TRBV6-2/TRBV6-3,TGTGCCAGCAGTTACGCCGGGACCGCAATCTGGGAGCAGTACTTC,CASSYAGTAIWEQYF
TRBJ1-1,few,.,TRBV20-1,TGCAGTGCTAGAAAAGGGACTGAAGCTTTCTTT,CSARKGTEAFF
TRBJ2-6,.,TRBD2,TRBV6-2/TRBV6-3,TGTGCCAGCAGTTACTCGATTTTTGGGGGGGACTCTGGGGCCAACGTCCTGACTTTC,CASSYSIFGGDSGANVLTF
TRBJ2-1,few,.,TRBV5-1,TGCGCCAGCAGCTTTGTAGGTGACAATGAGCAGTTCTTC,CASSFVGDNEQFF
TRBJ2-5,.,.,TRBV4-1,TGCGCCAGCAGCTGGCAGAGCCAAGAGACCCAGTACTTC,CASSWQSQETQYF
TRBJ2-1,.,.,TRBV28,TGTGCCAGCAGGGAACCAGACAGGAGCTCCTACAATGAGCAGTTCTTC,CASREPDRSSYNEQFF
TRBJ1-6,.,TRBD1,TRBV6-6,TGTGCCAGCAGCCATCCCCCGGGGACAGATGGTAATTCACCCCTCCACTTT,CASSHPPGTDGNSPLHF
TRBJ2-3,.,TRBD2,TRBV12-3/TRBV12-4,TGTGCCAGCAGCCCACACACACTAGCGGGAGGGGGTGATACGCAGTATTTT,CASSPHTLAGGGDTQYF
TRBJ1-1,.,.,TRBV29-1,TGCAGCGTTGGTTACCTGAGGGACACTGAAGCTTTCTTT,CSVGYLRDTEAFF
TRBJ2-5,few,.,TRBV12-3/TRBV12-4,TGTGCCAGCAGTTATACGGGCAGGAGCCAAGAGACCCAGTACTTC,CASSYTGRSQETQYF
TRBJ2-3,few,TRBD2,TRBV7-2,TGTGCCAGCCACAGACAGGTAGCGGGGGGGCCGAGTTCGCAGTATTTT,CASHRQVAGGPSSQYF
TRBJ2-1,.,TRBD2,TRBV12-3/TRBV12-4,TGTGCCGGCAGCCGAATAACACTAGCGGGAGTGGGCAATGAGCAGTTCTTC,CAGSRITLAGVGNEQFF
TRBJ2-7,few,.,TRBV11-2,TGTGCCAGCAGCTGGGTGATTGACCACGAGCAGTACTTC,CASSWVIDHEQYF
TRBJ2-7,few,.,TRBV13,TGTGCCAGCAGCTACTGGACGGGCGAGCAGTACTTC,CASSYWTGEQYF
TRBJ1-2,.,.,TRBV29-1,TGCAGCGCTGGACGATTGAATTCTAACTATGGCTACACCTTC,CSAGRLNSNYGYTF
TRBJ2-5,many,.,TRBV4-3,TGCGCCAGCAGCCAAGAGGGAGCACAAGAGACCCAGTACTTC,CASSQEGAQETQYF
TRBJ2-1,.,.,TRBV12-5,TGTGCTAGTGGTTTGGATTTTTCCAGCCACGGAAACGGCCTCTATGAGCAGTTCTTC,CASGLDFSSHGNGLYEQFF
TRBJ2-7,few,.,TRBV6-2/TRBV6-3,TGTGCCAGCAGTTACTCGACAATAGCCTACGAGCAGTACTTC,CASSYSTIAYEQYF
TRBJ2-7,.,.,TRBV29-1,TGCAGCGTTGTGGCGGGAATTGGCTACGAGCAGTACTTC,CSVVAGIGYEQYF
TRBJ1-6,.,.,TRBV6-1,TGCGCCGGTCGCGAGGGTTCCTATAATTCACCCCTCCACTTT,CAGREGSYNSPLHF
TRBJ1-6,.,TRBD1,TRBV4-3,TGCGCCAGCAGCCAAGCGGGGGACAGGGGAACCCTCTCCCTCCACTTT,CASSQAGDRGTLSLHF
TRBJ2-1,few,TRBD2,TRBV7-9,TGTGCCAGCAGCTTAGTGTCGGGACTAGCTTTCGATGAGCAGTTCTTC,CASSLVSGLAFDEQFF
TRBJ1-6,.,.,TRBV5-5,TGTGCCAGCAGCTTGGTATGGGGGAGTAATTCACCCCACCACTTT,CASSLVWGSNSPHHF
TRBJ2-5,few,TRBD1,TRBV29-1,TGCAGCGGGGCGACAGGGGGAGAGACCCAGTACTTC,CSGATGGETQYF
TRBJ2-7,.,.,TRBV27,TGTGCCAGCAGTTTAGAGAGGGGTAGTACCTACGAGCAGTACTTC,CASSLERGSTYEQYF
TRBJ2-5,.,.,TRBV3-1,TGTGCCAGCAGCCAAGATGTACCCTCTGGAACCCAGTACTTC,CASSQDVPSGTQYF
TRBJ1-5,few,.,TRBV12-3/TRBV12-4,TGTGCCAGCAGCCCAGGGGTCGGGGGGGGGTCCCAGCATTTT,CASSPGVGGGSQHF
TRBJ2-5,once,.,TRBV9,TGTGCCAGCAGCGTAGCTCGGAACCGGGGAGAGACCCAGTACTTC,CASSVARNRGETQYF
TRBJ2-3,.,.,TRBV5-1,TGCGCCAGCAGCCCCCAGGGGGGGGCGGTCGAAGATACGCAGTATTTT,CASSPQGGAVEDTQYF
TRBJ1-1,.,TRBD1,TRBV4-3,TGCGCCAGCAGCGAAGACAGGGAAGCGAACACTGAAGCTTTCTTT,CASSEDREANTEAFF
TRBJ2-1,.,.,TRBV24-1,TGTGCCACCATGAAACAGGGTTACAATGAGCAGTTCTTC,CATMKQGYNEQFF
TRBJ1-2,.,.,TRBV6-6,TGTGCCAGCTCTAGCGTGCGGCAGAGCTATGGCTACACCTTC,CASSSVRQSYGYTF
TRBJ2-1,.,.,TRBV3-1,TGTGCCAGCAGCCATATCCCTGACCCGGGGGCTAAGCAGTTCTTC,CASSHIPDPGAKQFF
TRBJ2-6,.,.,TRBV2,TGTGCCAGCAGTGGGCTAACATTTCCAGGGACTGGGGCCAACGTCCTGACTTTC,CASSGLTFPGTGANVLTF
TRBJ2-7,few,TRBD2,TRBV5-1,TGCGCCAGCAGATACAGTACTAGCGGTACCTACGAGCAGTACTTC,CASRYSTSGTYEQYF
TRBJ1-2,.,TRBD1,TRBV29-1,TGCAGCGTTGAAGACCGGATGAGGACAGGGGGCGCCGGGAACTATGGCTACACCTTC,CSVEDRMRTGGAGNYGYTF
TRBJ1-2,.,.,TRBV3-1,TGTGCCAGCAGCCAAGGCCCAGACATCTATGGCTACACCTTC,CASSQGPDIYGYTF
TRBJ2-1,.,.,TRBV3-1,TGTGCCAGCAGCCAGGGGACTCAGAGATTCTACAATGAGCAGTTCTTC,CASSQGTQRFYNEQFF
TRBJ2-7,.,TRBD2,TRBV7-9,TGTGCCAGCTCTCCCCGGCGGCCGGCGGGAGAGTACGAGCAGTACTTC,CASSPRRPAGEYEQYF
TRBJ2-5,once,.,TRBV7-2,TGTGCCAGCAGCTTAGGCCCAGGCGGCGGACGTTTTAGGGTCCAGTACTTC,CASSLGPGGGRFRVQYF
TRBJ1-5,.,TRBD1,TRBV20-1,TGCAGTGCTAGCCCGGGACAGAAATATAGCAATCAGCCCCAGCATTTT,CSASPGQKYSNQPQHF
TRBJ2-3,.,.,TRBV29-1,TGCAGCGCTGGTTCGGTCCGTCATACAGATACGCAGTATTTT,CSAGSVRHTDTQYF